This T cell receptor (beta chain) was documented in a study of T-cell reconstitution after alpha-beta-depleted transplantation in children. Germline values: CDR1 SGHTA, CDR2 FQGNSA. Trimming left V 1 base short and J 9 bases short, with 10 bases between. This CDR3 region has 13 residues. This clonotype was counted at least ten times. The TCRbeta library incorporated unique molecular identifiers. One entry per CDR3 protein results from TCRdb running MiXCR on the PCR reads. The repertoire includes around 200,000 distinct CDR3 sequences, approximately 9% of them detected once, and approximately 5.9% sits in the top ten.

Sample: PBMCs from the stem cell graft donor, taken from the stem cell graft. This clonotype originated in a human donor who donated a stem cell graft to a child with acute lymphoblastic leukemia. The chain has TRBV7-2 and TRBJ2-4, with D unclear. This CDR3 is CASSLGSSAIQYF. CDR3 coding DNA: TGTGCCAGCAGCTTAGGGTCGTCGGCCATTCAGTACTTC. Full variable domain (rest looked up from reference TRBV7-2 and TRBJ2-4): GAGVSQSPSNKVTEKGKDVELRCDPISGHTALYWYRQSLGQGLEFLIYFQGNSAPDKSGLPSDRFSAERTGGSVSTLTIQRTQQEDSAVYLCASSLGSSAIQYFGAGTRLSVL.